The clone carrying this T cell receptor beta chain turned up a few times. This record belongs to a study of blood T cells in healthy people across ages. In germline, CDR1 is SGHTA, CDR2 FQGNSA. Trimming shortened V by 5 bases and J by 2 bases, and 13 bases separated the two germline ends. The CDR3 has 15 residues. PBMCs were isolated at a quantity of at least 6 million per sample. With a J-beta primer mix and a sample-barcoded 5' primer, a second PCR ran roughly 6 to 11 cycles. TCRdb fed the 5' RACE reads into MiXCR, producing one record per CDR3 protein. Among around 520,000 distinct CDR3 sequences listed, roughly a quarter were seen once. These same data were also listed under a study on T cells of mothers and their children. From that paper: RNA was extracted, and all of it went into cDNA synthesis at 1.5 ug per 15 ul. Thymic selection molds TCR recombination products alike in related and unrelated pairs. Related mother-child pairs showed slightly higher but non-significant overlap than unrelated pairs.

The chain combines TRBV7-2 with TRBJ1-5, with D tentatively TRBD1 (6 bases). Sequencing was carried out using blood. The receptor was derived from a boy aged 2 to 10 in good health. Here the CDR3 reads CASSPTGGGNQPQHF. The CDR3 bases are TGTGCCAGCAGCCCCACGGGGGGCGGCAATCAGCCCCAGCATTTT. The whole variable domain, remainder taken from reference TRBV7-2 and TRBJ1-5, is GAGVSQSPSNKVTEKGKDVELRCDPISGHTALYWYRQSLGQGLEFLIYFQGNSAPDKSGLPSDRFSAERTGGSVSTLTIQRTQQEDSAVYLCASSPTGGGNQPQHFGDGTRLSIL.